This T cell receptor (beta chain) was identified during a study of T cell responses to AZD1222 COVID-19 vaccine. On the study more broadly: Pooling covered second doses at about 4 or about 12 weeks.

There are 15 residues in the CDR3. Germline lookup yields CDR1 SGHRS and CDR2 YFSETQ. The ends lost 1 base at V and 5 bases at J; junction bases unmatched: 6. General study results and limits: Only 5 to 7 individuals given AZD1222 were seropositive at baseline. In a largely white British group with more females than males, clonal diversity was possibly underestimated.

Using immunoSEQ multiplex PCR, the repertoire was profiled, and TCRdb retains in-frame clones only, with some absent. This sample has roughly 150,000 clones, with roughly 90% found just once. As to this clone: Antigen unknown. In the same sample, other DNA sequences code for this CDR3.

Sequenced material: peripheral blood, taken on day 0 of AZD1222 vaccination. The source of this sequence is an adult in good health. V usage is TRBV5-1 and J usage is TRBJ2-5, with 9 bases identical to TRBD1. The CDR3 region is CASSLLGQGRETQYF. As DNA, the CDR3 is TGCGCCAGCAGCTTGTTGGGACAGGGCAGGGAGACCCAGTACTTC. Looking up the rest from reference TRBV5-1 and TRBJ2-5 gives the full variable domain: KAGVTQTPRYLIKTRGQQVTLSCSPISGHRSVSWYQQTPGQGLQFLFEYFSETQRNKGNFPGRFSGRQFSNSRSEMNVSTLELGDSALYLCASSLLGQGRETQYFGPGTRLLVL.